This T cell receptor beta chain stems from a study of cytomegalovirus exposure and HLA in healthy donors. This clone appeared a single time. The CDR3 extends over 15 amino acids. Germline-derived CDR1 and CDR2 are SGHNT and YYREEE (reference sequence). The V and J ends lost 4 bases and 6 bases, in that order; junction bases with no gene match: 9. PCR primers comprised 60 Vbeta and 13 Jbeta primers. The data were produced by immunoSEQ multiplex PCR, yet TCRdb's version contains in-frame clones alone and is incomplete. Of 100,000 or so clones in the sample, around 74% were seen once. This chain joins TRBV5-4 and TRBJ2-1, with 8 bases matching TRBD1. This TCR derives from a man in his thirties or forties in good health and CMV-seropositive. Sequencing was performed on PBMCs. CDR3 sequence: CASSPFRTGINEQFF. The DNA for the CDR3 is TGTGCCAGCAGCCCCTTCCGGACAGGGATCAATGAGCAGTTCTTC.